The 26 T cell receptor beta chains given below trace back to one sample, sequenced in a study of breast tumors, draining lymph nodes, adjacent tissues. TCRdb itself ran the multiplex PCR reads through MiXCR, one entry per CDR3 protein. The table shows about 20,000 distinct CDR3 sequences, with approximately 42% occurring only once. Material for sequencing was breast tumor tissue. The source is a female donor with breast cancer. Some clones in this sample may be carry-over from other donors' samples.

This clonotype was seen at least ten times. The rearrangement links TRBV19 to TRBJ2-3, with TRBD2 matching over 13 bases. Per the germline V gene, CDR1 is LNHDA and CDR2 is SQIVND (reference sequence). The CDR3 covers 18 residues. With 4 bases clipped from V and 3 bases from J, the junction kept 10 bases outside the gene matches. The CDR3 here is CASSKTRLAGGRTDTQYF. CDR3 nucleotide sequence: TGTGCCAGTAGTAAAACCCGACTAGCGGGAGGAAGAACAGATACGCAGTATTTT.

This chain links TRBV7-2 with TRBJ2-1, with 11 bases lining up with TRBD2. Looked up from germline, CDR1 is SGHTA and CDR2 is FQGNSA. There are 14 residues in the CDR3. After removal of 5 bases from V and 9 bases from J, the junction contained 6 bases not matched to a gene. CDR3 region: CASSASGRFGEQFF. The CDR3 nucleotides read TGTGCCAGCAGCGCTAGCGGGAGGTTTGGTGAGCAGTTCTTC.

V usage is TRBV25-1 and J usage is TRBJ1-6; 8 nucleotides line up with TRBD1. J gave up 9 bases and V 2 bases, and 6 bases lay outside the gene matches. Germline V gene data show CDR1 as MGHDK and CDR2 as SYGVNS. This CDR3 has 15 amino acids. CDR3 amino acids: CASSEPQGASSPLHF. DNA of the CDR3: TGTGCCAGCAGTGAACCCCAGGGGGCCAGTTCACCCCTCCACTTT. Based on the CDR3 plus reference TRBV25-1 and TRBJ1-6, the full variable domain is EADIYQTPRYLVIGTGKKITLECSQTMGHDKMYWYQQDPGMELHLIHYSYGVNSTEKGDLSSESTVSRIRTEHFPLTLESARPSHTSQYLCASSEPQGASSPLHFGNGTRLTVT.

This clonotype was seen many times. CDR3 sequence: CASSQDRQGADTQYF. CDR3 nucleotides: TGCGCCAGCAGCCAAGATCGACAGGGAGCGGATACGCAGTATTTT. V is TRBV4-3 and J is TRBJ2-3, with 7 bases that match TRBD1. CDR1 and CDR2 from the germline V gene are LGHNA and YSLEER. This CDR3 is 15 amino acids long. The V gene end was trimmed by 0 bases and the J gene end by 6 bases; junction bases not matched to a gene: 6.

This chain uses TRBV12-3 or TRBV12-4 with TRBJ2-6; D gene unclear. V lost 5 bases and J lost 4, with 9 bases in between. The CDR3 totals 14 residues. DNA of the CDR3: TGTGCCAGCAGTAAAGGGCCCGGGGCCAACGTCCTGACTTTC. Amino acid sequence: CASSKGPGANVLTF.

This clonotype was recorded once. Germline and junction disagree at one end, which may indicate a read error. The chain is built from TRBV6-1 and TRBJ2-1; 8 positions agree with TRBD1. The CDR3 covers 15 residues. Germline V gene sequence: CDR1 MNHNS, CDR2 SASEGT. The CDR3, as DNA: TGTGACAGCAGTGGACAGGGATGGGTCTACAATGAGCAGCTCTTC. This gives the protein CDSSGQGWVYNEQLF.

The table lists this clonotype with a few counts. The CDR3 loop reads CASSFDGQANTEAFF. The CDR3 bases are TGTGCCAGCAGCTTCGACGGACAGGCGAACACTGAAGCTTTCTTT. The V and J genes are TRBV11-2 and TRBJ1-1, with 7 nucleotides matching TRBD1. Germline V gene lookup returns CDR1 SGHAT and CDR2 FQNNGV. The CDR3 is 15 residues long. V was pared by 3 bases and J by 1 base, with 5 bases of the junction left unmatched. The variable domain in full, with the rest retrieved from reference TRBV11-2 and TRBJ1-1, is EAGVAQSPRYKIIEKRQSVAFWCNPISGHATLYWYQQILGQGPKLLIQFQNNGVVDDSQLPKDRFSAERLKGVDSTLKIQPAKLEDSAVYLCASSFDGQANTEAFFGQGTRLTVV.

For this clonotype: The junction differs from germline at one of its ends, possibly a read error. J is TRBJ2-1 and V is TRBV5-1; possible D gene TRBD1, 5 bases. The V gene's germline CDR1 is SGHRS and CDR2 YFSETQ. The CDR3 loop spans 13 amino acids. The CDR3 here is CAGSLAQGNELFF. Written as DNA, the CDR3 is TGTGCCGGCAGCTTGGCTCAGGGCAATGAGCTGTTCTTC.

As for this clonotype: A read error may account for a junction end that differs from germline. This rearrangement joins TRBV7-8 to TRBJ1-2, with 8 bases fitting TRBD1. Per germline, CDR1 SGHVS and CDR2 FQNEAQ. The CDR3 consists of 13 residues. The CDR3 nucleotides read TGTGCCAGCAGCTTTGGACAGGGCTATGGCTTCACCTTC. This encodes CASSFGQGYGFTF.

This clonotype was picked up a small number of times. V gene TRBV29-1 combines with J gene TRBJ2-3, with D uncertain. Between the trimmed V and J ends, which lost 3 bases and 6 bases, there was a span of 13 bases. The CDR3 runs to 13 residues. From germline, CDR1 is SQVTM and CDR2 ANQGSEA. The chain's CDR3 is CSVDASTEDTQYF. In DNA form, the CDR3 reads TGCAGCGTTGACGCGTCGACTGAGGATACGCAGTATTTT.

The chain uses TRBV15 and TRBJ2-1; 9 bases match TRBD1. Germline assignment: CDR1 LNHNV and CDR2 YYDKDF (reference sequence). The CDR3 is 17 residues long. Trimming removed 5 bases from V and 0 bases from J; junction bases left unmatched: 8. This CDR3 reads CATSLNPGQGSYNEQFF. Here the CDR3 DNA reads TGTGCCACCAGCCTCAACCCGGGACAGGGCTCCTACAATGAGCAGTTCTTC.

This clonotype has more than one count but fewer than ten. The rearrangement joins TRBV28 to TRBJ2-4, with 10 bases that match TRBD2. The V gene end was trimmed by 7 bases and the J gene end by 6 bases; junction bases not matched to a gene: 6. CDR3 length equals 14 residues. The germline CDR1 and CDR2 sequences are MDHEN and SYDVKM. This CDR3 is CASKAGLARNIQYF. In nucleotides, the CDR3 is TGTGCCAGCAAAGCGGGACTAGCGAGAAACATTCAGTACTTC.

The table lists this clonotype with many counts. The chain has TRBV6-1 and TRBJ2-7; TRBD1 agrees at 8 bases. V lost 5 bases, J lost 5 bases, and 11 bases stayed unmatched. From germline, CDR1 is MNHNS and CDR2 SASEGT. The CDR3 is 15 amino acids. The CDR3 region is CASSSPGQGLHEQYF. DNA of the CDR3: TGTGCCAGCAGTTCACCCGGACAGGGTCTCCACGAGCAGTACTTC.

In regard to this clonotype: The DNA is left out, because the CDR3 cannot be placed on it with certainty; the CDR3 is given as TCRdb lists it. This chain uses TRBV25-1 with TRBJ1-4. Per the germline V gene, CDR1 is MGHDK and CDR2 is SYGVNS. A total of 20 residues make up the CDR3, ends included. CDR3 residues: CASSRSYNEQFFGPNEKLFF.

This clonotype is classed as medium-sized. V is TRBV2 and J is TRBJ1-3, with D perhaps matching TRBD1 (5 bases). The V end lost 3 bases, the J end lost 0 bases, and 15 bases lay between the germline ends. Germline V lookup: CDR1 SNHLY, CDR2 FYNNEI. The CDR3 consists of 17 residues. The CDR3: CASSDSLQGVSGNTIYF. The DNA for the CDR3 is TGTGCCAGCAGTGATAGTCTACAAGGGGTCTCTGGAAACACCATATATTTT.

This clonotype came up many times. This chain uses TRBV11-2 with TRBJ2-5; the match to TRBD2 covers 14 bases. The J segment lost 1 base and the V segment lost 0 bases, leaving 10 bases of the junction unmatched. CDR1 and CDR2 from the germline V gene are SGHAT and FQNNGV. The CDR3 runs 20 residues. CDR3 amino acids: CASSLESRLAGGSGQETQYF. The CDR3 DNA follows: TGTGCCAGCAGCTTAGAATCTCGACTAGCGGGAGGGTCGGGCCAAGAGACCCAGTACTTC.

Concerning this clonotype itself: A read error may explain this, as a much larger clone is one base away. CDR3 nucleotides: TGCGCCAGCAGCTTGGAGATGAATGAGCACTTCTTC. It translates to CASSLEMNEHFF. V is TRBV5-1 and J is TRBJ2-1; D unclear. The CDR3 is made up of 12 amino acids. Germline V gives CDR1 SGHRS, CDR2 YFSETQ.

V is TRBV4-2 and J is TRBJ2-3; TRBD2 is a possible D gene (5 bases). The CDR3 consists of 15 residues. Germline lookup yields CDR1 LGHNA and CDR2 YNFKEQ. Deletions cut 4 bases from V and 1 base from J, with 12 bases between. CDR3 DNA: TGTGCCAGCAGCCTGGACTCCAAGGGCACAGATACGCAGTATTTT. Protein sequence: CASSLDSKGTDTQYF.

This clonotype was counted at least ten times. The chain carries TRBV7-8 and TRBJ1-5, with D unresolved. CDR1 and CDR2 (germline): SGHVS, FQNEAQ. V dropped 5 bases and J dropped 0 bases, with 11 bases sitting between them. The CDR3 runs 15 residues. CDR3 loop: CASSRGRNSNQPQHF. CDR3 nucleotide sequence: TGTGCCAGCAGCCGTGGACGGAATAGCAATCAGCCCCAGCATTTT.

This clonotype was recorded many times. The rearrangement joins TRBV6-1 to TRBJ2-7; D unresolved. V was pared by 2 bases and J by 0 bases, with 8 bases between. CDR3 length: 14 residues. The germline CDR1 and CDR2 sequences are MNHNS and SASEGT. CDR3 nucleotides: TGTGCCAGCAGTGAAAGTTGGGGCTCCTACGAGCAGTACTTC. Its translation: CASSESWGSYEQYF.

This clonotype was counted between two and nine times. The rearrangement uses TRBV2 and TRBJ2-1; D is perhaps TRBD1 (7 bases). This CDR3 is built from 13 residues. The V and J ends lost 6 bases and 8 bases respectively, with 14 bases between them. CDR1 is SNHLY, CDR2 FYNNEI, per germline. The CDR3 nucleotides are TGTGCCAGCAGGCGGGACAGAGGCGATGAGCAGTTCTTC. As protein: CASRRDRGDEQFF.

This clonotype was seen many times. The V and J genes are TRBV4-3 and TRBJ2-7; D perhaps matches TRBD2 (5 bases). The CDR3 extends over 16 amino acids. Trimming stripped 1 base from V and 2 bases from J, with 15 bases between. CDR1 and CDR2 from the germline V gene are LGHNA and YSLEER. CDR3 amino acids: CASSQALGGLTYEQYF. In DNA form, the CDR3 reads TGCGCCAGCAGCCAAGCCCTAGGAGGTTTAACCTACGAGCAGTACTTC.

This clonotype was counted many times. The chain carries TRBV6-5 and TRBJ2-7; D is possibly TRBD1 (5 bases). The germline V gene encodes CDR1 MNHEY and CDR2 SVGAGI. Trimming cost V 5 bases and J 7 bases, with 12 bases left between them. This CDR3 region has 12 residues. CDR3 amino acids: CASSLGKGEQYF. Written as DNA, the CDR3 is TGTGCCAGCAGTCTGGGGAAGGGGGAGCAGTACTTC.

The rearrangement uses TRBV15 and TRBJ2-3, with 12 bases fitting TRBD2. This CDR3 is built from 17 residues. Unmatched junction bases numbered 4, after V lost 3 bases and J lost 0 bases. Looked up from germline, CDR1 is LNHNV and CDR2 is YYDKDF (reference sequence). The CDR3 coding sequence is TGTGCCACCAGCAGTGCTAGCGGGAGGGGTAGCACAGATACGCAGTATTTT. Translation: CATSSASGRGSTDTQYF.

This rearrangement joins TRBV20-1 to TRBJ1-6; possibly TRBD1 for D (6 bases). Between the trimmed V and J ends, which lost 3 bases and 8 bases, there was a span of 17 bases. This CDR3 is 15 amino acids long. Germline V lookup: CDR1 DFQATT, CDR2 SNEGSKA (reference sequence). CDR3 sequence reads: CSASLKTGSDSPLHF. The CDR3 coding sequence is TGCAGTGCTAGCCTAAAAACAGGGTCGGATTCACCCCTCCACTTT.

This chain links TRBV29-1 with TRBJ2-3; D uncertain. The germline V gene has CDR1 SQVTM and CDR2 ANQGSEA. The V end was cut by 4 bases, the J end by 4 bases, with 12 bases between. The CDR3 has 13 residues. The CDR3 DNA reads as TGCAGCGTTGCCCCTTATATGTCAGATACGCAGTATTTT. Protein: CSVAPYMSDTQYF.